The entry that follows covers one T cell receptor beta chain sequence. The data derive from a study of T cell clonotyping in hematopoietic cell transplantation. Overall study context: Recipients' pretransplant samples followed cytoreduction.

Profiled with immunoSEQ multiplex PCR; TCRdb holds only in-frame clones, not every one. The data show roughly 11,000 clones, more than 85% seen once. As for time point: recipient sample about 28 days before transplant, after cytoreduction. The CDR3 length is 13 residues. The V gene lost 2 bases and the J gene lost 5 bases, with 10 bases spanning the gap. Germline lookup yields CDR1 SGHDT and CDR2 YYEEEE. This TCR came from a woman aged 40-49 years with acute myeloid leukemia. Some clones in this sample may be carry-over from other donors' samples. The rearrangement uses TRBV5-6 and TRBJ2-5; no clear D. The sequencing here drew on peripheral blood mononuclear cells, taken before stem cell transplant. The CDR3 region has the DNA TGTGCCAGCAGCTTAGGTTTTTCGGAGACCCAGTACTTC. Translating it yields CASSLGFSETQYF.